This T cell receptor beta chain was sequenced during a study of memory CD4+ T cells and cytomegalovirus serostatus. Regarding this clone: Its specificity is not known.

Single viable CD3+CD4+CD8-CD45RO+ cells were sorted as the memory CD4+ T cells. Germline CDR1 GTSNPN, CDR2 SVGIG (reference sequence). The CDR3 loop spans 12 amino acids. Trimming removed 2 bases from V and 7 bases from J, with 12 bases in between. Repertoires were generated with immunoSEQ multiplex PCR, while TCRdb's copy carries only in-frame clones and drops some. The sample records over 60,000 clones, 82% being singletons. Study-wide results and limits: Suggested: most of the CMV-linked TCR signature lies in CD4+ memory cells.

The chain links TRBV30 to TRBJ2-7; the D is unclear. The sample comprised memory CD4+ T cells from blood. The TCR originated in an adult in good health and CMV-seronegative. CDR3 loop: CAWSRGVGEQYF. In DNA form, the CDR3 reads TGTGCCTGGAGTCGAGGAGTCGGTGAGCAGTACTTC. Using reference TRBV30 and TRBJ2-7 for the parts outside the CDR3, the full variable domain is SQTIHQWPATLVQPVGSPLSLECTVEGTSNPNLYWYRQAAGRGLQLLFYSVGIGQISSEVPQNLSASRPQDRQFILSSKKLLLSDSGFYLCAWSRGVGEQYFGPGTRLTVT.